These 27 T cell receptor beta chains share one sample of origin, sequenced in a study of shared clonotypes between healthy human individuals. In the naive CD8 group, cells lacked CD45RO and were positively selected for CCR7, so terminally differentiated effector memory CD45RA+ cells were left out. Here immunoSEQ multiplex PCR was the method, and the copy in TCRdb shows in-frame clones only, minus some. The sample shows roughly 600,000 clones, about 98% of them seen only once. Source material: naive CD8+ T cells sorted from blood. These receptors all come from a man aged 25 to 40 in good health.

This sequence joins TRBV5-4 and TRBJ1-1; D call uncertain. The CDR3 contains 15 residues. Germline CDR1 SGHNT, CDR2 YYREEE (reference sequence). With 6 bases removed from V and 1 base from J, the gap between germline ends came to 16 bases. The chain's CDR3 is CASNILGNENTEAFF. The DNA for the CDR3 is TGTGCCAGCAATATATTGGGGAACGAGAACACTGAAGCTTTCTTT.

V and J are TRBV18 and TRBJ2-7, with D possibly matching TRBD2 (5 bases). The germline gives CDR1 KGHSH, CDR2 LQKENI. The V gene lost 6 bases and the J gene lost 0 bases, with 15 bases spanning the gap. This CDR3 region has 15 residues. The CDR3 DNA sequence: TGTGCCAGCTCCCCCTTTGAGGGTAACTCCTACGAGCAGTACTTC. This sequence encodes CASSPFEGNSYEQYF.

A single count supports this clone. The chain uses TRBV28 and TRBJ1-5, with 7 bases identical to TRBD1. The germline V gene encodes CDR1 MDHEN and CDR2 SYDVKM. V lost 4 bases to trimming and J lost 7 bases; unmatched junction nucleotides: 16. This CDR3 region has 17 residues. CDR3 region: CASSSYRGAGFGQPQHF. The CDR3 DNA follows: TGTGCCAGCAGTTCCTACAGGGGCGCGGGGTTCGGGCAGCCCCAGCATTTT.

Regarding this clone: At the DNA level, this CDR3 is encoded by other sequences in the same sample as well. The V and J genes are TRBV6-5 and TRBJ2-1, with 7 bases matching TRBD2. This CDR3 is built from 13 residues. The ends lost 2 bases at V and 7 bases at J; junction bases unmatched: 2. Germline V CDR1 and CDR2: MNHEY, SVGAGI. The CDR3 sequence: CASSYPGGNEQFF. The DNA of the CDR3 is TGTGCCAGCAGTTACCCCGGGGGGAATGAGCAGTTCTTC.

CDR3 region: CASSLGLAVARETQYF. In DNA form, the CDR3 reads TGTGCCAGCAGTTTGGGACTAGCGGTTGCCAGAGAGACCCAGTACTTC. This rearrangement joins TRBV28 to TRBJ2-5; TRBD2 matches at 11 bases. CDR1 MDHEN and CDR2 SYDVKM come from the germline V gene. This CDR3 contains 16 residues. V trimming: 3 bases; J trimming: 4 bases; junction bases outside the gene matches: 7.

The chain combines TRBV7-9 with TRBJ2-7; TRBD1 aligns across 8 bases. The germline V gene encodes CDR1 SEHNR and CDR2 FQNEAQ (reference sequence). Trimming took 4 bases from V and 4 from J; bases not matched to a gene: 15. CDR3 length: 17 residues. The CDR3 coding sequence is TGTGCCAGCAGCTCCCCAGAACCAGGACAGGGTGTTTACGAGCAGTACTTC. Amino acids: CASSSPEPGQGVYEQYF. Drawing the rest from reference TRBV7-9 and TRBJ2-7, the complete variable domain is DTGVSQNPRHKITKRGQNVTFRCDPISEHNRLYWYRQTLGQGPEFLTYFQNEAQLEKSRLLSDRFSAERPKGSFSTLEIQRTEQGDSAMYLCASSSPEPGQGVYEQYFGPGTRLTVT.

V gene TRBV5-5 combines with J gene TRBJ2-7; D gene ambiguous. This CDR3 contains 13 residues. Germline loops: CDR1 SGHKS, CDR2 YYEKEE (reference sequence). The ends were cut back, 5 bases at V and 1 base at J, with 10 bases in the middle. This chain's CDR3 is CASRLRQSYEQYF. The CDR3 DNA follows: TGTGCCAGCAGACTGAGGCAGTCCTACGAGCAGTACTTC.

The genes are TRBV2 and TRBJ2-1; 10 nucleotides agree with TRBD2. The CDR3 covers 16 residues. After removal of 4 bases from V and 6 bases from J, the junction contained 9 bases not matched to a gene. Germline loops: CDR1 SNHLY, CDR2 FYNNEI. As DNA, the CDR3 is TGTGCCAGCAGTGTGTTCGAGCGGGAGGGCCGCAATGAGCAGTTCTTC. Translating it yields CASSVFEREGRNEQFF.

The CDR3 DNA reads TGCAGCGTCCGGCCAGTTGGAGAATTGGAAGAGACCCAGTACTTC. Protein: CSVRPVGELEETQYF. The V gene is TRBV29-1, the J gene TRBJ2-5; D is undetermined. The germline V gene encodes CDR1 SQVTM and CDR2 ANQGSEA. Trimming left V 6 bases short and J 3 bases short, with 20 bases between. The length of the CDR3 is 15 residues.

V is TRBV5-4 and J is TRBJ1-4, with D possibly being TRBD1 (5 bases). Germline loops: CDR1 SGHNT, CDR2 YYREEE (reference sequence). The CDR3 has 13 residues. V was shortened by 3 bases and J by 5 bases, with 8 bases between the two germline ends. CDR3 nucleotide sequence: TGTGCCAGCAGCTCGGACACAAATGAAAAACTGTTTTTT. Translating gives CASSSDTNEKLFF.

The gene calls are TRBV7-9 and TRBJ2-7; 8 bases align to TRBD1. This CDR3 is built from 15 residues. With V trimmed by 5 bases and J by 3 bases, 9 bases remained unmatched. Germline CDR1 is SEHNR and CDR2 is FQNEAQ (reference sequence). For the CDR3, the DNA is TGTGCCAGCAGCCTCGACAGGGGATTCCTCTACGAGCAGTACTTC. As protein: CASSLDRGFLYEQYF.

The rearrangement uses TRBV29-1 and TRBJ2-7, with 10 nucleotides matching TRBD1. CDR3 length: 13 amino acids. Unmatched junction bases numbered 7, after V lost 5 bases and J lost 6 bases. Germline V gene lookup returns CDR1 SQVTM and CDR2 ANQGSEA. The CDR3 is CSVQDGTGAEQYF. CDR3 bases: TGCAGCGTTCAGGACGGGACAGGGGCCGAGCAGTACTTC.

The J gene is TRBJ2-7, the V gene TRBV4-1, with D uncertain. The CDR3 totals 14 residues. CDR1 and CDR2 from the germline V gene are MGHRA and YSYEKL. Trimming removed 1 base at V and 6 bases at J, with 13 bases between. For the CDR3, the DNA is TGCGCCAGCAGCCAAGGGAGTGGAAAAGCCGAGCAGTACTTC. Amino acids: CASSQGSGKAEQYF.

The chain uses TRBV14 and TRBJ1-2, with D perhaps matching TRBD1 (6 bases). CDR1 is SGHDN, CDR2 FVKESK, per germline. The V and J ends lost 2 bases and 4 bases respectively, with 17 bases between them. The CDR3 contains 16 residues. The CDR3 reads CASSQSAPGHLYGYTF. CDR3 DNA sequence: TGTGCCAGCAGCCAAAGCGCCCCGGGACATCTCTATGGCTACACCTTC.

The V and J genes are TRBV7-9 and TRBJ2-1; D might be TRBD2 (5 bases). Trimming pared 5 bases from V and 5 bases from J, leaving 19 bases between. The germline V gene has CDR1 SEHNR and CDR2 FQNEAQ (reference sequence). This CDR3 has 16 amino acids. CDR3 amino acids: CASSQSTRRHDNEQFF. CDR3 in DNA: TGTGCCAGCAGCCAGTCAACTAGAAGACATGACAATGAGCAGTTCTTC.

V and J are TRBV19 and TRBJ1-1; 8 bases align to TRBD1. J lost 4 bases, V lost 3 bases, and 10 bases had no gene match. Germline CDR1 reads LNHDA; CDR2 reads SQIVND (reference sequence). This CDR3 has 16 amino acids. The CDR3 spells CASSIGQGAQGTEAFF. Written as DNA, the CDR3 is TGTGCCAGTAGTATTGGGCAGGGGGCGCAGGGCACTGAAGCTTTCTTT.

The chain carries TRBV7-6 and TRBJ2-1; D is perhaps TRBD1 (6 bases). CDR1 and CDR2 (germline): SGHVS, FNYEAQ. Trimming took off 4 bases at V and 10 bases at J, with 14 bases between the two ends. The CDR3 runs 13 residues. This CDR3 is CASSSKGVGEQFF. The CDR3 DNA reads TGTGCCAGCAGCTCTAAGGGGGTCGGGGAGCAGTTCTTC.

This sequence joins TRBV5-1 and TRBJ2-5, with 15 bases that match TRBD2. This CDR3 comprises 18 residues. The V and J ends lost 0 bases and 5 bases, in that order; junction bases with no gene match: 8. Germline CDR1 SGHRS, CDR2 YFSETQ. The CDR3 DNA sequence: TGCGCCAGCAGCTTGGCCGGACTAGCGGGAGGGCCGGGGGAGACCCAGTACTTC. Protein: CASSLAGLAGGPGETQYF.

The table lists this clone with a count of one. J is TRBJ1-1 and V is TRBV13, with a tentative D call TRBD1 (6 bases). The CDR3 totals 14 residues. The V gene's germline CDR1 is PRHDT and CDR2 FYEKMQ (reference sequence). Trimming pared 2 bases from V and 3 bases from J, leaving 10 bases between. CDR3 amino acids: CASSLRGRDTEAFF. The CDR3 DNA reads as TGTGCCAGCAGCTTACGGGGGCGCGACACTGAAGCTTTCTTT.

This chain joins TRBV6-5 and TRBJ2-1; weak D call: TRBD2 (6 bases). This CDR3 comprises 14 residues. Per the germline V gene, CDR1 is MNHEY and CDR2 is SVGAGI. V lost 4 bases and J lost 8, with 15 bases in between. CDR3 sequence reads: CASSWSGEVDEQFF. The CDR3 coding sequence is TGTGCCAGCAGTTGGTCGGGAGAGGTCGATGAGCAGTTCTTC.

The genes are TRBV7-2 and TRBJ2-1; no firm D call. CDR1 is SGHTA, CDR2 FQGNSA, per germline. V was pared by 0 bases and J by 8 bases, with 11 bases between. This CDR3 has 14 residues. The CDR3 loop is CASSLAWEDDEQFF. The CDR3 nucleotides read TGTGCCAGCAGCTTAGCGTGGGAAGACGATGAGCAGTTCTTC.

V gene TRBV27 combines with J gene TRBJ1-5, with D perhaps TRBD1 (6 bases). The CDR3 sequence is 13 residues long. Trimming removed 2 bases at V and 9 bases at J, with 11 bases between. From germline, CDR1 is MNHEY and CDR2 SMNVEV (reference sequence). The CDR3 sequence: CASSLAGVGPQHF. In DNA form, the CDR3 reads TGTGCCAGCAGTTTAGCAGGGGTTGGGCCCCAGCATTTT.

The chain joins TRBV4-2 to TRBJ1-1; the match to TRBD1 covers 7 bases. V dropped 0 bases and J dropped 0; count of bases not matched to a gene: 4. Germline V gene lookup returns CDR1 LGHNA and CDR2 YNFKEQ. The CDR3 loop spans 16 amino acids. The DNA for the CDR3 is TGTGCCAGCAGCCAAGATATGACAGGGTTGAACACTGAAGCTTTCTTT. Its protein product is CASSQDMTGLNTEAFF.

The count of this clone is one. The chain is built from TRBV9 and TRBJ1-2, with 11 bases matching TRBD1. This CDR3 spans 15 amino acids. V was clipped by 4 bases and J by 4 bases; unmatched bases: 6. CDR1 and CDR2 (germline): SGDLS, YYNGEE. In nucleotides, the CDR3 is TGTGCCAGCAGCACCGGACAGGGGGCTCTCTATGGCTACACCTTC. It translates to CASSTGQGALYGYTF.

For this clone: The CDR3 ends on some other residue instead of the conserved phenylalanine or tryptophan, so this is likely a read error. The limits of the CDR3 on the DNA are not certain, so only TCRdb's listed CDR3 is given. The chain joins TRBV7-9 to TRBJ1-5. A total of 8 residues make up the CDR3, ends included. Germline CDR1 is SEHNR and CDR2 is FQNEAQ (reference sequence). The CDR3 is CASSIIRR.

DNA of the CDR3: TGTGCCAGCAGCTTAAGGACTAGCGGGAGTGGTCCCAATGAGCAGTTCTTC. Protein product: CASSLRTSGSGPNEQFF. The rearrangement uses TRBV7-9 and TRBJ2-1; TRBD2 matches at 13 bases. V dropped 2 bases and J dropped 6; count of bases not matched to a gene: 7. The CDR3 runs 17 residues. Germline loops: CDR1 SEHNR, CDR2 FQNEAQ (reference sequence).

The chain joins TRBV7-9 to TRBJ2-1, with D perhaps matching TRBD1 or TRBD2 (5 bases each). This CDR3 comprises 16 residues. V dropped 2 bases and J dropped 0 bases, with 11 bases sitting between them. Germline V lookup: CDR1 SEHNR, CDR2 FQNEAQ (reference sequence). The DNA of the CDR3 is TGTGCCAGCAGCTTAAGGGACCGAAACTCCTACAATGAGCAGTTCTTC. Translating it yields CASSLRDRNSYNEQFF.